This T cell receptor beta chain was identified during a study of cytomegalovirus exposure and HLA in healthy donors. Study information: The same platform was used for the 120 validation repertoires and the roughly 600 first-cohort repertoires, a later analysis reported.

Findings and limits, study-wide: The study recorded around 160 TCR beta chains that were cytomegalovirus-associated. A few chains linked to CMV were shown in vitro to be specific for CMV antigens.

CDR1 is GTSNPN and CDR2 is SVGIG in the germline V gene (reference sequence). V lost 2 bases, J lost 2 bases, and 13 bases lay in between. The CDR3 loop spans 14 amino acids. Produced via immunoSEQ multiplex PCR; TCRdb's table is partial and in-frame only. The sample consists of about 73,000 clones, roughly 95% of them appearing once. Remarks on this clone: The antigen is undetermined.

This chain links TRBV30 with TRBJ2-7, with D perhaps matching TRBD1 (5 bases). The sequence was obtained from a young man in good health and CMV-seronegative. The material sequenced was PBMCs. The CDR3 here is CAWSLGAVPYEQYF. The CDR3 DNA reads as TGTGCCTGGAGTTTAGGGGCAGTCCCCTACGAGCAGTACTTC. Combining the CDR3 with reference TRBV30 and TRBJ2-7 gives the whole variable domain SQTIHQWPATLVQPVGSPLSLECTVEGTSNPNLYWYRQAAGRGLQLLFYSVGIGQISSEVPQNLSASRPQDRQFILSSKKLLLSDSGFYLCAWSLGAVPYEQYFGPGTRLTVT.